The rows below give T cell receptor beta chains drawn from one sample of a study of PD-1 blockade in classical Hodgkin lymphoma. Data came from immunoSEQ multiplex PCR; TCRdb stores just in-frame clones and leaves some out. The table includes 25,000 to 30,000 clones, 70% to 90% detected once. Sequenced material: CD4+ T cells from blood, taken before the fourth cycle of nivolumab. The source of these receptors is a human donor with classical Hodgkin lymphoma. The CDR3 runs from the conserved cysteine through the conserved F or W. D genes are given only for firm matches. Expanded clones get a size class; other rows say once, few or many, or leave the size out.

.	.	TRBV5-1	TRBJ1-3	TGCGCCAGCAGCGTCGGGTCAGTCCGAAACTCTGGAAACACCATATATTTT	CASSVGSVRNSGNTIYF
.	.	TRBV29-1	TRBJ2-7	TGCAGCGTTGAGATGGGGATCTCCGAGCAGTACTTC	CSVEMGISEQYF
once	.	TRBV11-1	TRBJ2-6	TGTGCCAGCCGAAACTCTGGGGCCAACGTCCTGACTTTC	CASRNSGANVLTF
.	.	TRBV5-4	TRBJ2-5	TGTGCCAGCAGCCTGACAGGCGGTGAGACCCAGTACTTC	CASSLTGGETQYF
.	TRBD1	TRBV11-3	TRBJ2-7	TGTGCCAGCAGCCTTCGGACAGGTTCCTACGAGCAGTACTTC	CASSLRTGSYEQYF
.	.	TRBV7-9	TRBJ1-3	TGTGCCAGCAGCTCCTTTCGGGGCCCCTCTGGAAACACCATATATTTT	CASSSFRGPSGNTIYF
once	TRBD1	TRBV5-1	TRBJ2-7	TGCGCCAGCAGCTCGACAGGGCGAAACTACGAGCAGTACTTC	CASSSTGRNYEQYF
.	TRBD1	TRBV2	TRBJ2-2	TGTGCCAGCAAAGCACAGGGGACCGGGGAGCTGTTTTTT	CASKAQGTGELFF
few	TRBD1	TRBV19	TRBJ2-7	TGTGCCAGTAGTACGGGACAGGGTTACGAGCAGTACTTC	CASSTGQGYEQYF
.	.	TRBV5-8	TRBJ2-1	TGTGCCAGCAGCCAAACAGAGATCCATCGGGATGAGCAGTTCTTC	CASSQTEIHRDEQFF
.	TRBD1	TRBV5-1	TRBJ1-5	TGCGCCAGCAGCCCGGACAGGGGGGCTCAGCCCCAGCATTTT	CASSPDRGAQPQHF
.	.	TRBV5-1	TRBJ2-5	TGCGCCAGCAGCTTGGAGGGCAGGGTGTCGGGAGAGACCCAGTACTTC	CASSLEGRVSGETQYF
.	.	TRBV2	TRBJ1-2	TGTGCCAGCAGTGACCAGGGGAACTATGGCTACACCTTC	CASSDQGNYGYTF
.	TRBD1	TRBV28	TRBJ1-6	TGTGCCATAACAGGGGGCGCGCTGTATAATTCACCCCTCCACTTT	CAITGGALYNSPLHF
few	.	TRBV7-9	TRBJ1-2	TGTGCCAGCAGCTTACTGGGGGACGCGGAATATGGTGGCTACACCTTC	CASSLLGDAEYGGYTF
.	.	TRBV5-1	TRBJ2-2	TGCGCCAGCAGCTTTGGGGCGGACACCGGGGAGCTGTTTTTT	CASSFGADTGELFF
once	.	TRBV9	TRBJ2-5	TGTGCCAGCAGCGTAATGGCCGTAAACAACCAAGAGACCCAGTACTTC	CASSVMAVNNQETQYF
.	.	TRBV5-1	TRBJ1-5	TGCGCCAGCAGCCCCAGTTCCGATGGCAATCAGCCCCAGCATTTT	CASSPSSDGNQPQHF
.	.	TRBV11-2	TRBJ1-6	TGTGCCAGCAGCCCCTACCGGGACCTAGGGAGGCCCTATAATTCACCCCTCCACTTT	CASSPYRDLGRPYNSPLHF
.	TRBD1	TRBV2	TRBJ1-1	TGTGCCAGCAGGGACAGGGGGGGAGAAAACACTGAAGCTTTCTTT	CASRDRGGENTEAFF
.	.	TRBV5-5	TRBJ2-7	TGTGCCAGCAGCTTTGTAAAGGGGCTTGGGGAGCAGTACTTC	CASSFVKGLGEQYF
.	TRBD1	TRBV28	TRBJ2-1	TGTGCCAGCAGTTTAGTGTTCGGGACAGGGGGGAGCAATGAGCAGTTCTTC	CASSLVFGTGGSNEQFF
.	.	TRBV28	TRBJ2-7	TGTGCCAGCAGTTTACTTTCAGGGGCTGTCTCCTACGAGCAGTACTTC	CASSLLSGAVSYEQYF
.	TRBD2	TRBV19	TRBJ2-7	TGTGCCAGTAGTAGGCGGACTAGCGGGGGAACCTACGAGCAGTACTTC	CASSRRTSGGTYEQYF
.	.	TRBV7-9	TRBJ1-2	TGTGCCAGCAGCCGACAGTTGATTGACTATGGCTACACCTTC	CASSRQLIDYGYTF
.	.	TRBV1	TRBJ1-2	TGCACCAGCAGCCAAATATCATTGGACAGGGCTGAGAACTATGGCTACACCTTC	CTSSQISLDRAENYGYTF
few	.	TRBV28	TRBJ2-7	TGTGCCAGCAGGCCGACAGGCCCGGACGAGCAGTACTTC	CASRPTGPDEQYF
.	.	TRBV11-2	TRBJ1-2	TGTGCCAGCAGCTTAGCCCCGCCGCCGGACGCACACTTC	CASSLAPPPDAHF
once	.	TRBV6-6	TRBJ2-7	TGTGCCAGCAGCGATTCGAGGGCGGGGCTGACCTACGAGCAGTACTTC	CASSDSRAGLTYEQYF
.	TRBD1	TRBV10-2	TRBJ1-3	TGCGCCAGCAAACACAGGGGAGGTTCCTCTGGAAACACCATATATTTT	CASKHRGGSSGNTIYF
.	.	TRBV6-5	TRBJ1-5	TGTGCCAGCAGTTACTCAGGGGGGGCGGCTCAGCCCCAACATTTT	CASSYSGGAAQPQHF
.	.	TRBV18	TRBJ2-1	TGTGCCAGCTCACCACCAGGGGCGGTCGGAAATGAGCAGTTCTTC	CASSPPGAVGNEQFF
.	TRBD1	TRBV30	TRBJ1-6	TGTGCCTGGAGTCGGACCGGGACAGCGAATTCACCCCTCCACTTT	CAWSRTGTANSPLHF
.	.	TRBV6-5	TRBJ1-2	TGTGCCAGCAGTCCCCCTGGACTGGGAGGGGATGGCTACACCTTC	CASSPPGLGGDGYTF
.	TRBD1	TRBV6-5	TRBJ1-2	TGTGCCAGCGGAACAGGGGGGAGAGGCTACACCTTC	CASGTGGRGYTF
.	.	TRBV27	TRBJ1-4	TGTGCCAGCAGTTTAGGGGTATATACAACTAATGAAAAACTGTTTTTT	CASSLGVYTTNEKLFF
.	.	TRBV2	TRBJ1-1	TGTGCCAGATGCAGGGAGAACACTGAAGCTTTCTTT	CARCRENTEAFF
.	TRBD1	TRBV6-6	TRBJ1-1	TGTGCCAGCAGGGGGGACAGCAGGAACACTGAAGCTTTCTTT	CASRGDSRNTEAFF
.	.	TRBV5-4	TRBJ2-1	TGTGCCAGCAGCTTGTACGGGGGCCCTTACAATGAGCAGTTCTTC	CASSLYGGPYNEQFF
.	.	TRBV6-5	TRBJ2-4	TGTGCCAGCAGCCCCCCCGGGACCTCCCAAAACATTCAGTACTTC	CASSPPGTSQNIQYF
.	TRBD2	TRBV7-4	TRBJ2-3	TGTGCCAGCAGCTTAACCAGCGGGGAAAGCACAGATACGCAGTATTTT	CASSLTSGESTDTQYF
.	TRBD1	TRBV5-1	TRBJ2-7	TGCGCCAGCAGCTCTTCCGGGACAGGGGGCTCGGTCGAGCAGTACTTC	CASSSSGTGGSVEQYF
.	.	TRBV6-5	TRBJ1-4	TGTGCCAGCAGGGCCGCGGACAGAGATGAAAAACTGTTTTTT	CASRAADRDEKLFF
.	TRBD1	TRBV2	TRBJ2-5	TGTGCCAGCAGTGGCAGGGGGGAGACCCAGTACTTC	CASSGRGETQYF
.	.	TRBV5-1	TRBJ2-7	TGCGCCAGCAGCTTGGGGGCGGATACCTACGAGCAGTACTTC	CASSLGADTYEQYF
once	TRBD2	TRBV27	TRBJ2-2	TGTGCCAGCAGTTGGGGACTAGCGGCATACACCGGGGAGCTGTTTTTT	CASSWGLAAYTGELFF
.	.	TRBV30	TRBJ1-2	TGTGCCTGGAGTAAGGGGCAGGACTATGGCTACACCTTC	CAWSKGQDYGYTF
.	.	TRBV18	TRBJ2-2	TGTGCCAGCTCACCACTTGATGTCGGGGAGCTGTTTTTT	CASSPLDVGELFF
.	TRBD1	TRBV6-5	TRBJ2-7	TGTGCCAGCAGTACCGTGCAGGGGGCTATCTACGAGCAGTACTTC	CASSTVQGAIYEQYF